This T cell receptor beta chain was identified in a study of blood T cell repertoires in COVID-19. On the study more broadly: PBMCs, B-cell-depleted T cells, or T cells were the source of the cDNA or gDNA that made up the material.

The CDR3 spans 14 residues. Germline assignment: CDR1 KGHSH and CDR2 LQKENI. V shed 5 bases, J shed 9 bases, and the junction held 10 bases outside the gene matches. Authors' analysis steps: Reference gene primer amplification yielded estimated nucleated cell counts. The protocol was immunoSEQ multiplex PCR, while the TCRdb copy is restricted to in-frame clones and leaves out a portion. V, J and clone size reflect that table, while D and trimming were determined from the DNA. The sample contains tens of thousands of clones, 80% of which appear only once. The TCR originated in a woman of 80 years or more with acute or convalescent COVID-19. The specimen was peripheral blood. V usage is TRBV18 and J usage is TRBJ2-4; 7 bases agree with TRBD1. The CDR3 loop reads CASSDRQGTSIQYF. The CDR3, as DNA: TGTGCCAGCTCAGACCGACAGGGCACAAGCATTCAGTACTTC.